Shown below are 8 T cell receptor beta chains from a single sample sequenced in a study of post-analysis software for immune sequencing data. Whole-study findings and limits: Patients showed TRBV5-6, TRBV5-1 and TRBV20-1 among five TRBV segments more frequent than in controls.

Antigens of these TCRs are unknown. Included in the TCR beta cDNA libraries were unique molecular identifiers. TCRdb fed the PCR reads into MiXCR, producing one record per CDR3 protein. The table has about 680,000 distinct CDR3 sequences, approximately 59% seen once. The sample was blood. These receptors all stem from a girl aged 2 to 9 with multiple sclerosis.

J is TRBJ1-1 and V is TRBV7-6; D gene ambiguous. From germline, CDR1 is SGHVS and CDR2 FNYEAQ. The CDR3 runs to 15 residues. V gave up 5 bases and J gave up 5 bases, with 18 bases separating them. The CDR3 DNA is TGTGCCAGCAGCCCAGAAACCCACGGCAGAACTGAAGCTTTCTTT. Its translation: CASSPETHGRTEAFF. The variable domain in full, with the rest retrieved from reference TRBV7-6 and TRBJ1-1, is GAGVSQSPRYKVTKRGQDVALRCDPISGHVSLYWYRQALGQGPEFLTYFNYEAQQDKSGLPNDRFSAERPEGSISTLTIQRTEQRDSAMYRCASSPETHGRTEAFFGQGTRLTVV.

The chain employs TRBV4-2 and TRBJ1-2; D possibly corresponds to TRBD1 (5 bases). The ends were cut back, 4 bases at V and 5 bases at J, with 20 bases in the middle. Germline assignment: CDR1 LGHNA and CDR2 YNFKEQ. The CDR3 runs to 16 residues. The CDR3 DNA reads TGTGCCAGCAGCCGCGGAGACAGCCCGTTACATTATGGCTACACCTTC. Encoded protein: CASSRGDSPLHYGYTF.

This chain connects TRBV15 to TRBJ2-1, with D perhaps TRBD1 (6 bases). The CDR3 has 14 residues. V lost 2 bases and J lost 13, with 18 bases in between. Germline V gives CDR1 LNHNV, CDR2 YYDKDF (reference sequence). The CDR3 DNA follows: TGTGCCACCAGCAGACTTGGAGAGGGGGAGACCCAGTTCTTC. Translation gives CATSRLGEGETQFF. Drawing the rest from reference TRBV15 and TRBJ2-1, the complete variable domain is DAMVIQNPRYQVTQFGKPVTLSCSQTLNHNVMYWYQQKSSQAPKLLFHYYDKDFNNEADTPDNFQSRRPNTSFCFLDIRSPGLGDTAMYLCATSRLGEGETQFFGPGTRLTVL.

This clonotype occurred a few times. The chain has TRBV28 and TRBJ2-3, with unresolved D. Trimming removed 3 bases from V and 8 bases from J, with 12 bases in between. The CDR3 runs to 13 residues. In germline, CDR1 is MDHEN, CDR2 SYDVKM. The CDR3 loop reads CASSFGTLGTQYF. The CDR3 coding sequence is TGTGCCAGCAGTTTCGGTACCCTCGGTACGCAGTATTTT.

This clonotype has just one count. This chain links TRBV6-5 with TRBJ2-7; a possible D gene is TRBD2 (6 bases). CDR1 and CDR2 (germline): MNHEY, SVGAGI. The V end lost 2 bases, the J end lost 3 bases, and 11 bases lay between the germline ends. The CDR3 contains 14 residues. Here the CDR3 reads CASSYGRGYYEQYF. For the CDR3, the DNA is TGTGCCAGCAGTTACGGACGGGGGTACTACGAGCAGTACTTC.

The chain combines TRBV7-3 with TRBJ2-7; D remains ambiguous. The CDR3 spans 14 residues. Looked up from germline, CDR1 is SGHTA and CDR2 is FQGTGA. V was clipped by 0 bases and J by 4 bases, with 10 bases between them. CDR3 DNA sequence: TGTGCCAGCAGCTTAACGCCTTCCCGTTACGAGCAGTACTTC. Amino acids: CASSLTPSRYEQYF.

The CDR3 loop reads CSARLAGVTDEQFF. The DNA of the CDR3 is TGCAGTGCTAGGCTAGCGGGAGTTACGGATGAGCAGTTCTTC. This chain uses TRBV20-1 with TRBJ2-1; 10 bases are a match to TRBD2. V lost 3 bases and J lost 8; bases outside the gene matches: 7. The CDR3 runs to 14 residues. Germline values: CDR1 DFQATT, CDR2 SNEGSKA (reference sequence).

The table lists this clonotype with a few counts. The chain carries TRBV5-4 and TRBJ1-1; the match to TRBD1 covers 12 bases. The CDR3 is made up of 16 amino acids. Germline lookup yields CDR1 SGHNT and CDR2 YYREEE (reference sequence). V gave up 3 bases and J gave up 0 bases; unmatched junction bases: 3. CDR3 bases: TGTGCCAGCAGCTCCCGGGACAGGGGGCTGAACACTGAAGCTTTCTTT. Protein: CASSSRDRGLNTEAFF.